The 10 T cell receptor beta chains below were found in one sample sequenced in a study of cytomegalovirus exposure and HLA in healthy donors. The study ran its PCR with 60 Vbeta and 13 Jbeta primers. Assay: immunoSEQ multiplex PCR; the TCRdb copy retains only in-frame clones and omits some. The sample carries fewer than 250,000 clones, roughly 87% recorded once. Sequenced sample: PBMCs. Receptors were obtained from a boy between 2 and 10 years old in good health and CMV-seronegative.

The chain uses TRBV28 and TRBJ1-2; TRBD1 might be the D (5 bases). Germline CDR1 reads MDHEN; CDR2 reads SYDVKM. This CDR3 region has 13 residues. The V gene lost 5 bases and the J gene lost 8 bases, with 15 bases spanning the gap. The CDR3 bases are TGTGCCAGCAGTCCCGGGGGGGTTCGCGGCTACACCTTC. This gives the protein CASSPGGVRGYTF.

V usage is TRBV7-9 and J usage is TRBJ2-7; unclear D gene. The V end lost 0 bases, the J end lost 0 bases, and 12 bases lay between the germline ends. Germline V lookup: CDR1 SEHNR, CDR2 FQNEAQ (reference sequence). This CDR3 region has 16 residues. As DNA, the CDR3 is TGTGCCAGCAGCTTAGCATCGACGGCGGACTCCTACGAGCAGTACTTC. Protein sequence: CASSLASTADSYEQYF.

The genes are TRBV28 and TRBJ2-5; D is perhaps TRBD1 (6 bases). Trimming took 3 bases from V and 4 from J, leaving 12 bases between them. The germline gives CDR1 MDHEN, CDR2 SYDVKM. The length of the CDR3 is 14 residues. As DNA, the CDR3 is TGTGCCAGCAGTTTGGACAGTCACGGAGAGACCCAGTACTTC. It yields the protein CASSLDSHGETQYF.

A note on this clone: Other nucleotide sequences in the sample specify the same CDR3. V and J are TRBV30 and TRBJ1-1; unclear D gene. This CDR3 has 12 residues. The germline V and J ends were trimmed by 0 bases and 5 bases, with 7 bases remaining between them. Germline assignment: CDR1 GTSNPN and CDR2 SVGIG (reference sequence). The CDR3: CAWSVGGTEAFF. CDR3 nucleotides: TGTGCCTGGAGTGTAGGAGGGACTGAAGCTTTCTTT.

The rearrangement uses TRBV4-1 and TRBJ2-1, with TRBD1 matching 9 bases. Germline V lookup: CDR1 MGHRA, CDR2 YSYEKL. The CDR3 is 17 residues long. J was trimmed by 6 bases and V by 0 bases; bases with no gene match: 9. CDR3 DNA: TGCGCCAGCAGCCAAGATTATCGGGACAGGGTATTCAATGAGCAGTTCTTC. Residues: CASSQDYRDRVFNEQFF.

This chain connects TRBV6-5 to TRBJ1-2; D perhaps matches TRBD1 (5 bases). Germline CDR1 reads MNHEY; CDR2 reads SVGAGI. Trimming stripped 11 bases from V and 1 base from J, with 14 bases between. The CDR3 loop spans 13 amino acids. CDR3 sequence: CAVGAAFNYGYTF. The CDR3 DNA reads TGTGCCGTAGGGGCAGCCTTTAACTATGGCTACACCTTC.

CDR3 region: CASTSDSNLLAQYF. CDR3 DNA: TGCGCCAGCACGTCGGACAGCAACCTTTTGGCCCAGTACTTC. The rearrangement joins TRBV5-1 to TRBJ2-5; weak D call: TRBD1 (6 bases). Germline CDR1 and CDR2: SGHRS and YFSETQ. The V end was cut by 6 bases, the J end by 9 bases, with 21 bases between. The CDR3 consists of 14 residues.

This clone has just one count. The gene calls are TRBV6-1 and TRBJ2-1; the D gene is possibly TRBD1 (6 bases). Germline CDR1 MNHNS, CDR2 SASEGT. The germline V and J ends were trimmed by 8 bases and 9 bases, with 11 bases remaining between them. This CDR3 is built from 11 residues. In nucleotides, the CDR3 is TGTGCCAGCGCACAGGGATTTGAGCAGTTCTTC. The encoded protein is CASAQGFEQFF.

This clone was counted a single time. The rearrangement joins TRBV5-6 to TRBJ1-2; 9 positions agree with TRBD1. The CDR3 length is 16 residues. CDR1 is SGHDT and CDR2 is YYEEEE in the germline V gene. The V gene end was trimmed by 4 bases and the J gene end by 6 bases; junction bases not matched to a gene: 13. The DNA for the CDR3 is TGTGCCAGCAGCCCTAGGGGGACAGGGAGAGGGGATGGCTACACCTTC. It yields the protein CASSPRGTGRGDGYTF.

The V call is TRBV28, the J call TRBJ1-5; a possible D gene is TRBD1 (5 bases). CDR3 length: 18 amino acids. The V gene's germline CDR1 is MDHEN and CDR2 SYDVKM. The V and J ends lost 4 bases and 0 bases respectively, with 19 bases between them. The CDR3 here is CASSSAGRGRGSNQPQHF. The CDR3 DNA sequence: TGTGCCAGCAGTTCCGCGGGGCGCGGGCGAGGTAGCAATCAGCCCCAGCATTTT.